These 31 T cell receptor beta chains were all obtained from the same sample, sequenced in a study of cytomegalovirus exposure and HLA in healthy donors. It was with 60 Vbeta and 13 Jbeta primers that the PCR ran. Profiled with immunoSEQ multiplex PCR; TCRdb holds only in-frame clones, not every one. The data hold about 110,000 clones, with more than 70% observed a single time. The specimen sequenced was PBMCs. These TCRs come from a man younger than 40 in good health and CMV-seronegative.

This clone has only a few counts. V gene TRBV4-1 combines with J gene TRBJ1-6, with 9 bases matching TRBD1. The V segment lost 4 bases and the J segment 12 bases; nucleotides outside the gene matches: 10. This CDR3 has 15 residues. The V gene's germline CDR1 is MGHRA and CDR2 YSYEKL. In nucleotides, the CDR3 is TGCGCCAGCAGCCCTCCCGGGGACAGGGAAGTACCCCTCCACTTT. Translation: CASSPPGDREVPLHF.

This clone was counted only a few times. The rearrangement joins TRBV28 to TRBJ2-1; D is perhaps TRBD2 (6 bases). Trimming shortened V by 4 bases and J by 1 base, and 8 bases separated the two germline ends. Germline CDR1 MDHEN, CDR2 SYDVKM. CDR3 size: 14 residues. CDR3 amino acids: CASSSGGSYNEQFF. DNA for the CDR3: TGTGCCAGCAGTTCCGGGGGATCCTACAATGAGCAGTTCTTC.

The chain is built from TRBV7-2 and TRBJ1-2; D may be TRBD1 (5 bases). The ends were cut back, 5 bases at V and 6 bases at J, with 13 bases in the middle. Germline values: CDR1 SGHTA, CDR2 FQGNSA. CDR3 size: 13 residues. CDR3 region: CASSIDSDDGYTF. Written as DNA, the CDR3 is TGTGCCAGCAGCATCGACAGTGACGATGGCTACACCTTC.

This chain links TRBV7-2 with TRBJ2-3; a possible D gene is TRBD2 (5 bases). Between the trimmed V and J ends, which lost 4 bases and 6 bases, there was a span of 14 bases. The CDR3 is 14 amino acids. Germline lookup yields CDR1 SGHTA and CDR2 FQGNSA. CDR3 sequence (DNA): TGTGCCAGCAGCTCGGGATATGGGTCTGATACGCAGTATTTT. Translating gives CASSSGYGSDTQYF.

CDR3 amino acids: CASSYAGGAYNEQFF. The CDR3 region has the DNA TGTGCCAGCAGTTACGCGGGAGGGGCCTACAATGAGCAGTTCTTC. The genes are TRBV6-5 and TRBJ2-1, with 9 positions matching TRBD2. Germline loops: CDR1 MNHEY, CDR2 SVGAGI. V trimming: 2 bases; J trimming: 2 bases; junction bases outside the gene matches: 1. CDR3 length: 15 residues.

The V gene is TRBV19, the J gene TRBJ1-2; maybe TRBD1 (5 bases). This CDR3 has 11 residues. Looked up from germline, CDR1 is LNHDA and CDR2 is SQIVND (reference sequence). The germline V and J ends were trimmed by 10 bases and 6 bases, with 12 bases remaining between them. The CDR3 loop is CATHQGNGYTF. Here the CDR3 DNA reads TGTGCCACTCACCAGGGAAATGGCTACACCTTC.

The rearrangement joins TRBV6-5 to TRBJ2-7; 7 nucleotides line up with TRBD1. Trimming took 7 bases from V and 0 from J; bases not matched to a gene: 9. This CDR3 spans 15 amino acids. CDR1 and CDR2 (germline): MNHEY, SVGAGI. CDR3: CASTSPGDSSYEQYF. The CDR3 coding sequence is TGTGCCAGCACCTCACCCGGGGACAGCTCCTACGAGCAGTACTTC.

The chain is built from TRBV13 and TRBJ1-1; maybe TRBD1 (5 bases). CDR3 length: 14 amino acids. Germline loops: CDR1 PRHDT, CDR2 FYEKMQ (reference sequence). V lost 6 bases to trimming and J lost 4 bases, with 15 bases between them. This CDR3 reads CASRDRGSGTEAFF. The CDR3 region has the DNA TGTGCCAGCAGGGATCGGGGGTCTGGCACTGAAGCTTTCTTT. Combining the CDR3 with reference TRBV13 and TRBJ1-1 gives the whole variable domain AAGVIQSPRHLIKEKRETATLKCYPIPRHDTVYWYQQGPGQDPQFLISFYEKMQSDKGSIPDRFSAQQFSDYHSELNMSSLELGDSALYFCASRDRGSGTEAFFGQGTRLTVV.

The sample holds one count of this clone. This chain joins TRBV29-1 and TRBJ2-1; D is undetermined. Looked up from germline, CDR1 is SQVTM and CDR2 is ANQGSEA. The CDR3 is made up of 10 amino acids. Trimming pared 3 bases from V and 7 bases from J, leaving 4 bases between. CDR3 sequence (DNA): TGCAGCGTTGATCAGAATGAGCAGTTCTTC. Amino acids: CSVDQNEQFF.

This chain joins TRBV30 and TRBJ1-1; 7 bases agree with TRBD1. CDR1 and CDR2 from the germline V gene are GTSNPN and SVGIG (reference sequence). V lost 5 bases to trimming and J lost 4 bases; unmatched junction nucleotides: 7. The CDR3 is made up of 13 amino acids. The CDR3 reads CAWSQGSPTEAFF. The CDR3 DNA follows: TGTGCCTGGTCACAGGGGAGCCCCACTGAAGCTTTCTTT.

The rearrangement uses TRBV10-3 and TRBJ2-7; possible D gene TRBD1, 6 bases. V was clipped by 3 bases and J by 1 base, with 7 bases between them. Germline lookup yields CDR1 ENHRY and CDR2 SYGVKD. This CDR3 spans 13 amino acids. DNA for the CDR3: TGTGCCATCAGTGAAGGACAGTCCTACGAGCAGTACTTC. Translating it yields CAISEGQSYEQYF.

The chain carries TRBV9 and TRBJ1-4; perhaps TRBD1 as D (6 bases). This CDR3 is built from 15 residues. Germline V gene lookup returns CDR1 SGDLS and CDR2 YYNGEE. V shed 3 bases and J shed 5 bases, with 14 bases lying between them. The DNA of the CDR3 is TGTGCCAGCAGCGGACAGGACGCTTCAAATGAAAAACTGTTTTTT. It translates to CASSGQDASNEKLFF.

V and J are TRBV6-5 and TRBJ1-2, with 12 bases that match TRBD1. The V segment lost 2 bases and the J segment 7 bases; nucleotides outside the gene matches: 5. Germline CDR1 reads MNHEY; CDR2 reads SVGAGI. There are 15 residues in the CDR3. Here the CDR3 DNA reads TGTGCCAGCAGTTACCAGGGACAGGGGGCTGGTGGCTACACCTTC. Its translation: CASSYQGQGAGGYTF.

This clone occurred once. The genes are TRBV10-1 and TRBJ1-6; 7 nucleotides match TRBD1. In germline, CDR1 is WNHNN, CDR2 SYGVQD (reference sequence). The V segment lost 2 bases and the J segment 13 bases; nucleotides outside the gene matches: 5. This CDR3 spans 13 amino acids. The CDR3 nucleotides read TGCGCCAGCAGTGAGGCACAGGGGTATCCCCTCCACTTT. It encodes CASSEAQGYPLHF.

This clone was detected a few times. V usage is TRBV6-5 and J usage is TRBJ2-1, with 11 bases aligning to TRBD2. CDR3 length: 14 residues. V shed 7 bases and J 9 bases; nucleotides not matched to a gene: 8. CDR1 is MNHEY and CDR2 is SVGAGI in the germline V gene. CDR3 sequence reads: CASIGLAGGGEQFF. The CDR3 DNA reads as TGTGCCAGCATAGGCCTAGCGGGAGGCGGTGAGCAGTTCTTC.

This chain connects TRBV27 to TRBJ2-4; D might be TRBD1 (6 bases). This CDR3 is built from 14 residues. From germline, CDR1 is MNHEY and CDR2 SMNVEV (reference sequence). V lost 5 bases and J 5 bases, leaving 13 bases between the germline ends. Here the CDR3 DNA reads TGTGCCAGCAGTATATACAGGGACCAAAACATTCAGTACTTC. Its translation: CASSIYRDQNIQYF.

The count of this clone is one. The V call is TRBV18, the J call TRBJ2-7, with 9 bases identical to TRBD2. The CDR3 contains 15 residues. CDR1 and CDR2 (germline): KGHSH, LQKENI. J was trimmed by 5 bases and V by 0 bases; bases with no gene match: 5. The CDR3, as DNA: TGTGCCAGCTCACCACCCCGCGGGGGGGTACACGAGCAGTACTTC. Translated: CASSPPRGGVHEQYF.

This chain links TRBV9 with TRBJ2-7; no clear D. The CDR3 consists of 14 residues. The V gene's germline CDR1 is SGDLS and CDR2 YYNGEE. V gave up 0 bases and J gave up 1 base, with 8 bases separating them. CDR3 coding DNA: TGTGCCAGCAGCGTAGATCTATTGTCCTACGAGCAGTACTTC. Translated, it gives CASSVDLLSYEQYF.

This rearrangement joins TRBV5-1 to TRBJ2-1; TRBD2 agrees at 13 bases. Losses at the gene ends were 1 base for V and 6 bases for J; bases not matched to a gene: 7. Germline V gene sequence: CDR1 SGHRS, CDR2 YFSETQ. The CDR3 spans 17 residues. CDR3 in DNA: TGCGCCAGCAGCTTGCCCCAACTAGCGGGAGGGCCCAATGAGCAGTTCTTC. Translating gives CASSLPQLAGGPNEQFF.

This clone was recorded only once. The chain couples TRBV14 to TRBJ2-3, with D unclear. Germline V gene data show CDR1 as SGHDN and CDR2 as FVKESK. Trimming took 4 bases from V and 0 from J, leaving 17 bases between them. The length of the CDR3 is 17 residues. This CDR3 reads CASSLDLVGDSTDTQYF. As DNA, the CDR3 is TGTGCCAGCAGCCTTGACTTGGTTGGCGACAGCACAGATACGCAGTATTTT.

The chain couples TRBV19 to TRBJ2-1; 10 bases are shared with TRBD2. The V gene's germline CDR1 is LNHDA and CDR2 SQIVND (reference sequence). Germline trimming cut 3 bases from V and 5 bases from J; bases unmatched to any gene: 7. The CDR3 totals 16 residues. The CDR3 reads CASSIYGTSADNEQFF. The DNA of the CDR3 is TGTGCCAGTAGTATTTATGGGACTAGCGCCGACAATGAGCAGTTCTTC. The complete variable domain, with remaining parts taken from reference TRBV19 and TRBJ2-1, reads DGGITQSPKYLFRKEGQNVTLSCEQNLNHDAMYWYRQDPGQGLRLIYYSQIVNDFQKGDIAEGYSVSREKKESFPLTVTSAQKNPTAFYLCASSIYGTSADNEQFFGPGTRLTVL.

The genes are TRBV5-5 and TRBJ1-2; TRBD1 matches at 7 bases. This CDR3 region has 13 residues. Germline CDR1 SGHKS, CDR2 YYEKEE (reference sequence). The J segment lost 3 bases and the V segment lost 5 bases, leaving 4 bases of the junction unmatched. CDR3 region: CASRVQGDYGYTF. The CDR3 bases are TGTGCCAGCAGGGTCCAGGGGGACTATGGCTACACCTTC.

The chain uses TRBV7-8 and TRBJ2-3; 13 nucleotides agree with TRBD2. J was trimmed by 4 bases and V by 5 bases; bases with no gene match: 9. Per germline, CDR1 SGHVS and CDR2 FQNEAQ. CDR3 length equals 17 residues. The CDR3 DNA sequence: TGTGCCAGCAGCGGACTAGCGGGAGCGGGGGGCGCAGATACGCAGTATTTT. Protein product: CASSGLAGAGGADTQYF.

V and J are TRBV7-9 and TRBJ2-3; 9 bases are a match to TRBD1. The CDR3 has 19 amino acids. V dropped 0 bases and J dropped 4; count of bases not matched to a gene: 14. Germline values: CDR1 SEHNR, CDR2 FQNEAQ (reference sequence). For the CDR3, the DNA is TGTGCCAGCAGCTTAGCCCAGGGCCTGGACAGGGGAGGAGCAGATACGCAGTATTTT. It yields the protein CASSLAQGLDRGGADTQYF.

The rearrangement links TRBV19 to TRBJ1-1; no clear D. The CDR3 sequence is 14 residues long. Trimming shortened V by 4 bases and J by 1 base, and 10 bases separated the two germline ends. CDR1 LNHDA and CDR2 SQIVND come from the germline V gene (reference sequence). This CDR3 reads CASSKESPNTEAFF. CDR3 nucleotides: TGTGCCAGTAGTAAAGAGTCTCCGAACACTGAAGCTTTCTTT. Drawing the rest from reference TRBV19 and TRBJ1-1, the complete variable domain is DGGITQSPKYLFRKEGQNVTLSCEQNLNHDAMYWYRQDPGQGLRLIYYSQIVNDFQKGDIAEGYSVSREKKESFPLTVTSAQKNPTAFYLCASSKESPNTEAFFGQGTRLTVV.

This chain connects TRBV7-2 to TRBJ2-2; 14 positions agree with TRBD2. The CDR3 totals 17 residues. Trimming took 6 bases from V and 6 from J; bases not matched to a gene: 9. Looked up from germline, CDR1 is SGHTA and CDR2 is FQGNSA. CDR3: CASSLRLAGGPAGELFF. The CDR3, as DNA: TGTGCCAGCAGTTTAAGACTAGCGGGAGGGCCGGCCGGGGAGCTGTTTTTT.

The chain links TRBV4-1 to TRBJ2-5, with D unclear. Germline-derived CDR1 and CDR2 are MGHRA and YSYEKL. Between the trimmed V and J ends, which lost 2 bases and 2 bases, there was a span of 12 bases. The CDR3 is 15 residues long. In DNA, the CDR3 is TGCGCCAGCAGCCAAAGGTCGGCTAGGCAAGAGACCCAGTACTTC. Residues: CASSQRSARQETQYF.

The rearrangement joins TRBV25-1 to TRBJ2-2; 7 positions match TRBD1. CDR3 length: 14 amino acids. The V and J ends lost 5 bases and 7 bases, in that order; junction bases with no gene match: 7. Germline lookup yields CDR1 MGHDK and CDR2 SYGVNS. The CDR3 DNA sequence: TGTGCCAGCAGTAACACAGGGGTGAGCGGGGAGCTGTTTTTT. Translation gives CASSNTGVSGELFF.

This clone was seen only a few times. V is TRBV6-1 and J is TRBJ1-4, with D possibly matching TRBD1 (6 bases). Germline values: CDR1 MNHNS, CDR2 SASEGT. Trimming left V 4 bases short and J 8 bases short, with 20 bases between. This CDR3 contains 16 residues. The CDR3 DNA reads TGTGCCAGCAGTGCCGAGTCACAGGGCGGCCGGGAAAAACTGTTTTTT. Amino acid sequence: CASSAESQGGREKLFF.

The chain employs TRBV29-1 and TRBJ2-2; D not resolved. The CDR3 sequence is 11 residues long. V lost 4 bases and J lost 4, with 4 bases in between. Germline CDR1 SQVTM, CDR2 ANQGSEA. The CDR3 reads CSVAGTGELFF. The CDR3 DNA follows: TGCAGCGTTGCAGGCACCGGGGAGCTGTTTTTT.

This clone was seen a few times. The chain combines TRBV5-1 with TRBJ2-3; D may be TRBD1 (5 bases). The V gene's germline CDR1 is SGHRS and CDR2 YFSETQ. This CDR3 is built from 15 residues. Deletions cut 6 bases from V and 0 bases from J, with 14 bases between. DNA for the CDR3: TGCGCCAGCATCCAATCGGACAAAAGCACAGATACGCAGTATTTT. Translating it yields CASIQSDKSTDTQYF.